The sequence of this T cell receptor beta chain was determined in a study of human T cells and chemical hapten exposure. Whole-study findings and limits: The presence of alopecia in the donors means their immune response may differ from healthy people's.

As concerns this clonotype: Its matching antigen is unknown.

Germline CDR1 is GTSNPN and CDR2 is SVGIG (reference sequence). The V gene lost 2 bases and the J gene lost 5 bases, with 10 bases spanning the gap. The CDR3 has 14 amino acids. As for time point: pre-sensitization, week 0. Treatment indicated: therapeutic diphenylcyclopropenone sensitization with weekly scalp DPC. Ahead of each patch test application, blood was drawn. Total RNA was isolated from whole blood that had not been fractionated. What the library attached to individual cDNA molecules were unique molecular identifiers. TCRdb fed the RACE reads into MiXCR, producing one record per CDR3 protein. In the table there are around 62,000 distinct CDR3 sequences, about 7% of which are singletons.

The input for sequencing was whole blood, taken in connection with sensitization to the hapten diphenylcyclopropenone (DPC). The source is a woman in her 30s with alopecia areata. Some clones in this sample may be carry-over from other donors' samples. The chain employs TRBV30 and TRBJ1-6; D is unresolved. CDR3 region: CAWSYSLNNSPLHF. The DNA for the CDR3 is TGTGCCTGGAGTTACAGTCTTAATAATTCACCCCTCCACTTT. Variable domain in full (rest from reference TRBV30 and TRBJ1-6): SQTIHQWPATLVQPVGSPLSLECTVEGTSNPNLYWYRQAAGRGLQLLFYSVGIGQISSEVPQNLSASRPQDRQFILSSKKLLLSDSGFYLCAWSYSLNNSPLHFGNGTRLTVT.